This T cell receptor (beta chain) was observed in a study of T cell changes during pregnancy in multiple sclerosis. Trimming removed 3 bases from V and 5 bases from J, with 17 bases in between. The CDR3 consists of 14 residues. Per the germline V gene, CDR1 is SQVTM and CDR2 is ANQGSEA. Assay used: immunoSEQ multiplex PCR; TCRdb lists only in-frame clones, some missing. The sample holds fewer than 150,000 clones, less than 97% seen once. The V gene is TRBV29-1, the J gene TRBJ2-7, with D perhaps TRBD2 (6 bases). This receptor was identified in a female donor with multiple sclerosis, enrolled in a pregnancy study. This material consisted of peripheral blood, taken after pregnancy. The CDR3 sequence is CSVELGLWGDEQYF. CDR3 nucleotide sequence: TGCAGCGTTGAGCTTGGACTTTGGGGGGACGAGCAGTACTTC.